A few counts support the clone carrying this T cell receptor (beta chain). The antigen remains undetermined. Sequencing was performed with immunoSEQ multiplex PCR; in TCRdb, only in-frame clones are kept and a portion is missing. Of about 200,000 clones detected, about three quarters appear once; the ten largest clones hold 0.95% to 1.5%. With 4 bases clipped from V and 4 bases from J, the junction kept 2 bases outside the gene matches. The CDR3 length is 15 residues. Per the germline V gene, CDR1 is SGHRS and CDR2 is YFSETQ. The data were taken from a study of cytomegalovirus exposure and HLA in healthy donors. Overall study findings and caveats: Reported results showed that the classifier diagnosed cytomegalovirus status with high specificity and sensitivity. In vitro work confirmed that a few CMV-associated chains recognize CMV antigens. Researchers counted roughly 160 TCR beta chains as cytomegalovirus-associated. Across donors, most TCRs were seen rarely, yet some public ones were widespread.

This clonotype originated in a woman aged 30 to 39 in good health and CMV-seronegative. Sequenced material: PBMCs. The genes are TRBV5-1 and TRBJ2-2; the match to TRBD2 covers 12 bases. In DNA form, the CDR3 reads TGCGCCAGCAGCCCGACTAGCGGGAGCACCGGGGAGCTGTTTTTT. Encoded protein: CASSPTSGSTGELFF.